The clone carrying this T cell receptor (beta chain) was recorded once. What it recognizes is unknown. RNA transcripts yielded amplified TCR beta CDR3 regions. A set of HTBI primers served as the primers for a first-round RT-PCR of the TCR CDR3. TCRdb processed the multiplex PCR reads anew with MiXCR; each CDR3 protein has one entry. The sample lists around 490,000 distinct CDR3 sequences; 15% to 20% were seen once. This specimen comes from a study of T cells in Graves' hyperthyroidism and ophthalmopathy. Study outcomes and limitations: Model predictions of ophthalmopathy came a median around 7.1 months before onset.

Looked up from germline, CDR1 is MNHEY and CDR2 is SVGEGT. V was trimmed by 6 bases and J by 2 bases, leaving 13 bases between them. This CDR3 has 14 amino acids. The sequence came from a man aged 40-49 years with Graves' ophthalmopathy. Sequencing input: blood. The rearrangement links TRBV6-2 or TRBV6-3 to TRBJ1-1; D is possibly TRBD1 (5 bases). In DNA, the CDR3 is TGTGCCAGCAGGCCATGGGGACCCAACACTGAAGCTTTCTTT. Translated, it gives CASRPWGPNTEAFF.